The present T cell receptor (beta chain) was sequenced within a study of shared clonotypes between healthy human individuals. Germline-derived CDR1 and CDR2 are MDHEN and SYDVKM. The length of the CDR3 is 13 residues. Trimming left V 6 bases short and J 4 bases short, with 12 bases between. In the sorted-subset replicate PCRs, 200 ng DNA, around 32,000 T cell genomes, was used. Assay used: immunoSEQ multiplex PCR; TCRdb lists only in-frame clones, some missing. The table records about 1.4 million clones, approximately 97% of them present only once. With respect to this clone: The same CDR3 is also encoded by other DNA sequences in this sample.

The sample was naive CD4+ T cells sorted from blood. Subset in this sample: CD45RA+ positively selected. J is TRBJ2-5 and V is TRBV28, with a weak D call TRBD1 (5 bases). This TCR came from a man aged 25-45 years in good health. Here the CDR3 DNA reads TGTGCCAGCAGCTTAGGGGTTGGAGAGACCCAGTACTTC. This translates into CASSLGVGETQYF.